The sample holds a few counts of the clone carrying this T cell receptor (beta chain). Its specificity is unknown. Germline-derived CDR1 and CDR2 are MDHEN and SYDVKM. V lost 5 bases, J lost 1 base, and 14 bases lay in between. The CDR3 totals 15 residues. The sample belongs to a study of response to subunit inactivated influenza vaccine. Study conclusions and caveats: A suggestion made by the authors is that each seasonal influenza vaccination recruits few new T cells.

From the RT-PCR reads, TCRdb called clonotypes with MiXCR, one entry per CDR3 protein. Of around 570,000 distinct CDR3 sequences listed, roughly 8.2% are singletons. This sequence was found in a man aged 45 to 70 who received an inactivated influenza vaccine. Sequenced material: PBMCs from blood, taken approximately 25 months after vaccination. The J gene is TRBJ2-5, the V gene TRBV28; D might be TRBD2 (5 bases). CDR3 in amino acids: CASSILRAPQETQYF. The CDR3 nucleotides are TGTGCCAGCAGTATCCTGAGGGCGCCCCAAGAGACCCAGTACTTC. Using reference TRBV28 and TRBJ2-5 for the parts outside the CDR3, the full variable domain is DVKVTQSSRYLVKRTGEKVFLECVQDMDHENMFWYRQDPGLGLRLIYFSYDVKMKEKGDIPEGYSVSREKKERFSLILESASTNQTSMYLCASSILRAPQETQYFGPGTRLLVL.